This T cell receptor (beta chain) was recovered during a study of cytomegalovirus exposure and HLA in healthy donors. The CDR3 totals 16 residues. CDR1 and CDR2 from the germline V gene are GTSNPN and SVGIG (reference sequence). Trimming removed 3 bases from V and 4 bases from J; junction bases left unmatched: 13. Broader study findings: Earlier analysis found most TCR beta V segments productive about 87% or about 30% of the time. Per published reports, the classifier diagnosed cytomegalovirus status with high specificity and sensitivity. In a later analysis, DRB1 alleles had the most associated TCRs; HLA-C alleles the fewest. The study labeled more than 150 TCR beta chains cytomegalovirus-associated.

60 Vbeta and 13 Jbeta primers were used in PCR. Assay: immunoSEQ multiplex PCR; the TCRdb copy retains only in-frame clones and omits some. This sample has around 200,000 clones; about 80% occur once, and the top ten carry about 1.4%. As concerns this clone: Its antigen remains unknown.

The sequence derives from a girl between 10 and 17 years old in good health and CMV-seronegative. The sequenced sample consisted of PBMCs. The gene calls are TRBV30 and TRBJ2-7; 9 bases align to TRBD1. Written as DNA, the CDR3 is TGTGCCTGGAGGGCGCGCCGGGGACAGGGCCGTTACGAGCAGTACTTC. Residues: CAWRARRGQGRYEQYF.